These 28 T cell receptor beta chains were all obtained from the same sample, sequenced in a study of blood T cell repertoires in COVID-19 (TCRdb year 2020). Receptor libraries were prepared by the immunoSEQ multiplex PCR assay. Here the immuneACCESS table is served through TCRdb, limited to in-frame sequences with V and J called. Missing clones are a known gap in these copies; in checked studies unresolved V genes cover under half, and the rest lacks a known reason. The sample data list approximately 89,000 clones, and around 81% of these were observed just once. The top ten clones comprise approximately 12% of the sample. The sample taken for sequencing was peripheral blood. Receptors were obtained from a woman in her sixties or seventies with active or convalescent COVID-19.

CDR3 region: CASSLGSAGLNTEAFF. CDR3 nucleotides: TGCGCCAGCAGCTTGGGTTCGGCGGGATTAAACACTGAAGCTTTCTTT. The V call is TRBV5-1, the J call TRBJ1-1, with D unresolved. CDR1 and CDR2 from the germline V gene are SGHRS and YFSETQ. V shed 0 bases and J shed 2 bases, with 14 bases lying between them. The length of the CDR3 is 16 residues.

The gene calls are TRBV29-1 and TRBJ1-3; TRBD1 matches at 9 bases. J gave up 3 bases and V 6 bases, and 9 bases lay outside the gene matches. The CDR3 extends over 15 amino acids. Germline CDR1 SQVTM, CDR2 ANQGSEA. Here the CDR3 reads CSVTRQGENGNTIYF. In DNA, the CDR3 is TGCAGCGTCACAAGACAGGGGGAGAATGGAAACACCATATATTTT.

This clone was detected only once. The V gene is TRBV5-6, the J gene TRBJ1-2; D call uncertain. The V end was cut by 0 bases, the J end by 1 base, with 7 bases between. The CDR3 loop spans 14 amino acids. Germline V gene lookup returns CDR1 SGHDT and CDR2 YYEEEE. The CDR3 nucleotides read TGTGCCAGCAGCTTGGTTTTATATAACTATGGCTACACCTTC. The encoded protein is CASSLVLYNYGYTF.

V is TRBV7-2 and J is TRBJ1-6; tentative D call: TRBD1 (5 bases). Germline V lookup: CDR1 SGHTA, CDR2 FQGNSA. The CDR3 is made up of 15 amino acids. Trimming removed 5 bases from V and 9 bases from J, with 17 bases in between. CDR3 sequence (DNA): TGTGCCAGCAGCCAATGGCAGGGAGGAACTTCACCCCTCCACTTT. This sequence encodes CASSQWQGGTSPLHF.

The V and J genes are TRBV2 and TRBJ1-1; D gene unclear. The length of the CDR3 is 12 residues. Germline assignment: CDR1 SNHLY and CDR2 FYNNEI. The V and J ends lost 10 bases and 4 bases respectively, with 13 bases between them. The CDR3 reads CATYQRGTEAFF. The CDR3 region has the DNA TGTGCCACTTATCAGCGGGGCACTGAAGCTTTCTTT.

This clone has only one observation. This sequence joins TRBV7-2 and TRBJ2-5; TRBD2 agrees at 11 bases. V shed 7 bases, J shed 6 bases, and the junction held 13 bases outside the gene matches. From germline, CDR1 is SGHTA and CDR2 FQGNSA. The CDR3 sequence is 16 residues long. The DNA for the CDR3 is TGTGCCAGCACCCCTAGTAGCGGGGGGGCGGGGAAGACCCAGTACTTC. Amino acids: CASTPSSGGAGKTQYF. The variable domain in full, completed from reference TRBV7-2 and TRBJ2-5, reads GAGVSQSPSNKVTEKGKDVELRCDPISGHTALYWYRQSLGQGLEFLIYFQGNSAPDKSGLPSDRFSAERTGGSVSTLTIQRTQQEDSAVYLCASTPSSGGAGKTQYFGPGTRLLVL.

Comments on this clone: This CDR3 is also generated by other DNA sequences in the sample. The V call is TRBV2, the J call TRBJ1-4, with 7 nucleotides matching TRBD1. With 5 bases clipped from V and 0 bases from J, the junction kept 3 bases outside the gene matches. CDR1 is SNHLY and CDR2 is FYNNEI in the germline V gene. CDR3 length equals 15 residues. CDR3 sequence: CASSLTGATNEKLFF. CDR3 bases: TGTGCCAGCAGTTTAACAGGGGCAACTAATGAAAAACTGTTTTTT.

This clone has more than one count but fewer than ten. The rearrangement joins TRBV6-6 to TRBJ1-2; 7 positions match TRBD1. The J segment lost 6 bases and the V segment lost 6 bases, leaving 10 bases of the junction unmatched. The CDR3 has 14 amino acids. Germline loops: CDR1 MNHNY, CDR2 SVGAGI (reference sequence). CDR3 coding DNA: TGTGCCAGCAGCCTCCCCCAGGGGGAAGATGGCTACACCTTC. This encodes CASSLPQGEDGYTF.

This clone has more than one count but fewer than ten. V and J are TRBV4-2 and TRBJ2-6; no definite D call. From germline, CDR1 is LGHNA and CDR2 YNFKEQ. CDR3 length: 17 residues. V was cut by 0 bases and J by 1 base, with 10 bases left in between. The CDR3 region is CASSQEAAGSGANVLTF. The CDR3 DNA sequence: TGTGCCAGCAGCCAAGAGGCAGCAGGATCTGGGGCCAACGTCCTGACTTTC.

This CDR3 reads CASSGASRTDTQYF. In nucleotides, the CDR3 is TGCGCCAGCAGCGGGGCGAGTCGCACAGATACGCAGTATTTT. The rearrangement joins TRBV5-1 to TRBJ2-3; D perhaps matches TRBD1 (5 bases). CDR3 length: 14 amino acids. The ends were cut back, 4 bases at V and 1 base at J, with 10 bases in the middle. The germline V gene encodes CDR1 SGHRS and CDR2 YFSETQ.

The chain is built from TRBV5-1 and TRBJ2-3; no firm D call. CDR1 is SGHRS, CDR2 YFSETQ, per germline. There are 15 residues in the CDR3. The ends were cut back, 1 base at V and 1 base at J, with 10 bases in the middle. CDR3 in DNA: TGCGCCAGCAGCTTGCGATCCCGGGGCACAGATACGCAGTATTTT. Protein: CASSLRSRGTDTQYF.

The rearrangement uses TRBV7-9 and TRBJ1-5; D might be TRBD1 (5 bases). The CDR3 extends over 12 amino acids. In germline, CDR1 is SEHNR, CDR2 FQNEAQ (reference sequence). V gave up 5 bases and J gave up 6 bases, with 8 bases separating them. The CDR3 protein is CASSGGGQPQHF. CDR3 DNA: TGTGCCAGCAGCGGGGGGGGTCAGCCCCAGCATTTT. The whole variable domain, filled in from reference TRBV7-9 and TRBJ1-5, reads DTGVSQNPRHKITKRGQNVTFRCDPISEHNRLYWYRQTLGQGPEFLTYFQNEAQLEKSRLLSDRFSAERPKGSFSTLEIQRTEQGDSAMYLCASSGGGQPQHFGDGTRLSIL.

This clone was detected a few times. The rearrangement links TRBV7-2 to TRBJ1-1; the D is unclear. CDR1 and CDR2 from the germline V gene are SGHTA and FQGNSA. Trimming shortened V by 0 bases and J by 1 base, and 12 bases separated the two germline ends. The CDR3 has 16 residues. The CDR3 DNA reads as TGTGCCAGCAGCTTAGCTGGAGCCGCGGGGAACACTGAAGCTTTCTTT. Translation gives CASSLAGAAGNTEAFF.

This clone was seen a few times. The chain has TRBV7-2 and TRBJ1-2, with D hard to call. CDR1 and CDR2 from the germline V gene are SGHTA and FQGNSA. The V and J ends lost 5 bases and 2 bases respectively, with 15 bases between them. The CDR3 has 15 amino acids. The DNA for the CDR3 is TGTGCCAGCAGCCCCGGGGTGGGAAAAAACTATGGCTACACCTTC. It is translated as CASSPGVGKNYGYTF.

The CDR3 sequence is CASSWGGPEETQYF. Written as DNA, the CDR3 is TGCGCCAGCAGCTGGGGGGGGCCAGAAGAGACCCAGTACTTC. The V call is TRBV5-1, the J call TRBJ2-5; D is perhaps TRBD2 (7 bases). Germline-derived CDR1 and CDR2 are SGHRS and YFSETQ. Trimming took off 3 bases at V and 3 bases at J, with 12 bases between the two ends. The CDR3 consists of 14 residues. The whole variable domain, remainder taken from reference TRBV5-1 and TRBJ2-5, is KAGVTQTPRYLIKTRGQQVTLSCSPISGHRSVSWYQQTPGQGLQFLFEYFSETQRNKGNFPGRFSGRQFSNSRSEMNVSTLELGDSALYLCASSWGGPEETQYFGPGTRLLVL.

This rearrangement joins TRBV4-2 to TRBJ1-2; D might be TRBD1 (6 bases). The CDR3 covers 15 residues. Germline loops: CDR1 LGHNA, CDR2 YNFKEQ. V lost 1 base and J 3 bases, leaving 12 bases between the germline ends. CDR3 DNA: TGTGCCAGCAGCCAAGTGGGGGGGCAGGACTATGGCTACACCTTC. Amino acids: CASSQVGGQDYGYTF.

CDR3 in amino acids: CASSQQGPPVYGYTF. The CDR3 region has the DNA TGTGCCAGCAGTCAACAGGGCCCGCCGGTCTATGGCTACACCTTC. The rearrangement joins TRBV27 to TRBJ1-2; possibly TRBD1 for D (6 bases). Germline V lookup: CDR1 MNHEY, CDR2 SMNVEV (reference sequence). V was trimmed by 5 bases and J by 4 bases, leaving 17 bases between them. The CDR3 totals 15 residues.

The chain combines TRBV5-1 with TRBJ1-4; D possibly corresponds to TRBD1 (6 bases). The CDR3 sequence is 14 residues long. V was trimmed by 3 bases and J by 5 bases, leaving 11 bases between them. Germline V lookup: CDR1 SGHRS, CDR2 YFSETQ. This CDR3 is CASSSGQFNEKLFF. CDR3 coding DNA: TGCGCCAGCAGCTCTGGACAGTTCAATGAAAAACTGTTTTTT. The entire variable domain, with the rest obtained from reference TRBV5-1 and TRBJ1-4, is as follows: KAGVTQTPRYLIKTRGQQVTLSCSPISGHRSVSWYQQTPGQGLQFLFEYFSETQRNKGNFPGRFSGRQFSNSRSEMNVSTLELGDSALYLCASSSGQFNEKLFFGSGTQLSVL.

A few counts support this clone. The chain has TRBV9 and TRBJ2-7, with D possibly matching TRBD1 (6 bases). Germline V gives CDR1 SGDLS, CDR2 YYNGEE. The V gene lost 0 bases and the J gene lost 4 bases, with 17 bases spanning the gap. CDR3 length: 16 residues. The CDR3 region has the DNA TGTGCCAGCAGCGTAGGCGGGTGGGACAAAGAATACGAGCAGTACTTC. Protein: CASSVGGWDKEYEQYF.

This chain joins TRBV5-1 and TRBJ1-5, with 8 bases lining up with TRBD1. The CDR3 has 14 amino acids. Losses at the gene ends were 5 bases for V and 7 bases for J; bases not matched to a gene: 8. The V gene's germline CDR1 is SGHRS and CDR2 YFSETQ. CDR3 amino acids: CASRGRGQGQPQHF. CDR3 coding DNA: TGCGCCAGCAGGGGCAGGGGGCAGGGACAGCCCCAGCATTTT.

This chain links TRBV6-2 or TRBV6-3 with TRBJ2-7, with D possibly being TRBD2 (5 bases). The CDR3 is 14 residues long. Trimming left V 0 bases short and J 2 bases short, with 8 bases between. The germline CDR1 and CDR2 sequences are MNHEY and SVGEGT. The CDR3 sequence: CASSYSEVTYEQYF. The CDR3 region has the DNA TGTGCCAGCAGTTACTCGGAGGTTACCTACGAGCAGTACTTC.

The chain couples TRBV7-2 to TRBJ2-7; the match to TRBD1 covers 9 bases. Germline CDR1 and CDR2: SGHTA and FQGNSA. With 7 bases clipped from V and 2 bases from J, the junction kept 6 bases outside the gene matches. The CDR3 contains 14 residues. The CDR3 sequence: CASTADRGAYEQYF. As DNA, the CDR3 is TGTGCCAGCACCGCGGACAGGGGAGCCTACGAGCAGTACTTC.

V usage is TRBV10-3 and J usage is TRBJ1-6, with 11 bases lining up with TRBD1. Trimming took 11 bases from V and 8 from J; bases not matched to a gene: 2. Germline V lookup: CDR1 ENHRY, CDR2 SYGVKD. The CDR3 consists of 12 residues. This CDR3 is CASGQGDSPLHF. In DNA, the CDR3 is TGTGCCTCGGGACAGGGGGATTCACCCCTCCACTTT.

The rearrangement links TRBV7-6 to TRBJ2-7, with D possibly TRBD1 on 6 matching bases. V gave up 0 bases and J gave up 4 bases, with 16 bases separating them. The CDR3 consists of 16 residues. The V gene's germline CDR1 is SGHVS and CDR2 FNYEAQ. The CDR3 DNA follows: TGTGCCAGCAGCTTAGCGCAAGCAGGGGCCTCATACGAGCAGTACTTC. It is translated as CASSLAQAGASYEQYF. Supplemented by reference TRBV7-6 and TRBJ2-7, the full variable domain reads GAGVSQSPRYKVTKRGQDVALRCDPISGHVSLYWYRQALGQGPEFLTYFNYEAQQDKSGLPNDRFSAERPEGSISTLTIQRTEQRDSAMYRCASSLAQAGASYEQYFGPGTRLTVT.

The chain carries TRBV5-1 and TRBJ2-1, with D possibly TRBD2 on 5 matching bases. The V and J ends lost 1 base and 8 bases respectively, with 10 bases between them. The CDR3 is 13 residues long. Per the germline V gene, CDR1 is SGHRS and CDR2 is YFSETQ. The chain's CDR3 is CASSLYLRDEQFF. The CDR3 DNA reads as TGCGCCAGCAGCTTGTATTTGAGGGATGAGCAGTTCTTC.

The rearrangement joins TRBV24-1 to TRBJ2-1; 9 bases map to TRBD1. This CDR3 is 14 amino acids long. CDR1 is KGHDR and CDR2 is SFDVKD in the germline V gene. V lost 7 bases and J lost 7; bases outside the gene matches: 7. The CDR3 nucleotides read TGTGCCACCAGGGAGACAGGGGGTGGGAATGAGCAGTTCTTC. Amino acid sequence: CATRETGGGNEQFF.

The V call is TRBV10-3, the J call TRBJ1-2, with 10 bases lining up with TRBD1. This CDR3 is built from 16 residues. The V segment lost 6 bases and the J segment 1 base; nucleotides outside the gene matches: 8. Germline V gene sequence: CDR1 ENHRY, CDR2 SYGVKD. CDR3 region: CAISSGTGVSNYGYTF. The CDR3 DNA follows: TGTGCCATCAGCTCCGGGACAGGGGTCAGTAACTATGGCTACACCTTC.

CDR3 DNA: TGTGCCAGCAGGGCGACAGATGAAGCTTTCTTT. It codes for CASRATDEAFF. V and J are TRBV2 and TRBJ1-1; a possible D gene is TRBD1 (5 bases). V dropped 6 bases and J dropped 7 bases, with 9 bases sitting between them. Germline V gives CDR1 SNHLY, CDR2 FYNNEI. CDR3 size: 11 residues.